One sample yielded the 29 T cell receptor beta chains listed below, sequenced in a study of T cells in tumors after PD-1 blockade. Produced via immunoSEQ multiplex PCR; TCRdb's table is partial and in-frame only. The sample records tens of thousands of clones, about 74% being singletons. The specimen was PBMCs, collected after anti-PD-1 treatment. The receptor set was obtained from a human donor with basal cell carcinoma.

The chain couples TRBV15 to TRBJ1-5, with D maybe TRBD1 (5 bases). This CDR3 has 15 residues. V lost 7 bases and J 0 bases, leaving 13 bases between the germline ends. Germline V CDR1 and CDR2: LNHNV, YYDKDF (reference sequence). CDR3 protein: CATTPTAYSNQPQHF. In DNA, the CDR3 is TGTGCCACCACCCCGACAGCTTATAGCAATCAGCCCCAGCATTTT.

This chain uses TRBV28 with TRBJ2-7, with a tentative D call TRBD1 (7 bases). Germline V CDR1 and CDR2: MDHEN, SYDVKM. V shed 7 bases and J shed 3 bases, with 13 bases lying between them. CDR3 length: 13 residues. The CDR3 DNA follows: TGTGCCAGCATTGGCAGGGGGGTCTACGAGCAGTACTTC. It encodes CASIGRGVYEQYF.

The chain couples TRBV18 to TRBJ1-3; D gene unclear. Per germline, CDR1 KGHSH and CDR2 LQKENI. This CDR3 is 15 amino acids long. Trimming cost V 5 bases and J 6 bases, with 17 bases left between them. CDR3: CASSSGPGPQNTIYF. The CDR3 DNA reads as TGTGCCAGCTCATCAGGCCCCGGGCCGCAAAACACCATATATTTT.

The chain couples TRBV28 to TRBJ1-2; no reliable D call. This CDR3 region has 13 residues. Looked up from germline, CDR1 is MDHEN and CDR2 is SYDVKM. The germline V and J ends were trimmed by 2 bases and 7 bases, with 11 bases remaining between them. The CDR3 reads CASSLQLTTGYTF. CDR3 in DNA: TGTGCCAGCAGTTTACAGTTGACGACTGGCTACACCTTC.

In its sample, this clone was seen a few times. The V gene is TRBV25-1, the J gene TRBJ2-6, with D perhaps TRBD1 or TRBD2 (7 bases each). The germline V gene has CDR1 MGHDK and CDR2 SYGVNS. The CDR3 loop spans 18 amino acids. V lost 5 bases to trimming and J lost 3 bases, with 20 bases between them. This CDR3 reads CASSPGRGGNFGANVLTF. The CDR3 DNA reads TGTGCCAGCAGTCCTGGCAGGGGGGGCAATTTTGGGGCCAACGTCCTGACTTTC.

This clone was picked up one time. CDR3 region: CASSSPGDHPWNTEAFF. The CDR3 nucleotides read TGCGCCAGCAGCTCGCCGGGGGACCACCCCTGGAACACTGAAGCTTTCTTT. The chain combines TRBV5-1 with TRBJ1-1, with a tentative D call TRBD1 (5 bases). Germline-derived CDR1 and CDR2 are SGHRS and YFSETQ. The CDR3 is 17 amino acids. Trimming stripped 3 bases from V and 1 base from J, with 19 bases between.

The chain links TRBV12-3 or TRBV12-4 to TRBJ2-1; D gene unclear. V gave up 0 bases and J gave up 9 bases, with 9 bases separating them. CDR3 length: 13 residues. The CDR3 reads CASSLAVTIEQFF. The CDR3 DNA reads TGTGCCAGCAGTTTAGCGGTTACAATTGAGCAGTTCTTC.

This chain connects TRBV12-5 to TRBJ2-1; D unresolved. The CDR3 covers 14 residues. The V end lost 1 base, the J end lost 10 bases, and 14 bases lay between the germline ends. CDR1 and CDR2 (germline): LGHNT, FRNRAP. The CDR3 nucleotides read TGTGCTAGTGGTTTGGGCCTTGGGTCACGCGAGCAGTTCTTC. This gives the protein CASGLGLGSREQFF.

This sequence joins TRBV7-2 and TRBJ2-5; 13 bases map to TRBD2. The CDR3 length is 15 residues. V was clipped by 4 bases and J by 3 bases; unmatched bases: 2. Germline lookup yields CDR1 SGHTA and CDR2 FQGNSA. CDR3: CASSSLAGGKETQYF. The CDR3 bases are TGTGCCAGCAGCTCACTAGCGGGGGGGAAAGAGACCCAGTACTTC.

This clone was seen more than once but under ten times. The gene calls are TRBV5-6 and TRBJ1-1, with 8 positions matching TRBD1. The V segment lost 0 bases and the J segment 6 bases; nucleotides outside the gene matches: 7. This CDR3 comprises 15 residues. Germline CDR1 SGHDT, CDR2 YYEEEE. CDR3 sequence reads: CASSLVRTGYAEAFF. The CDR3 DNA is TGTGCCAGCAGCTTGGTACGGACAGGGTACGCTGAAGCTTTCTTT.

V gene TRBV3-1 (or the pseudogene TRBV3-2) combines with J gene TRBJ1-1; no clear D gene. V was shortened by 3 bases and J by 7 bases, with 6 bases between the two germline ends. CDR1 is LGHDT, CDR2 YNNKEL, per germline (reference sequence). CDR3 length equals 11 residues. The CDR3 loop reads CASSHVGEAFF. The CDR3 DNA reads as TGTGCCAGCAGCCACGTTGGTGAAGCTTTCTTT.

This clone was observed a handful of times. The chain recombines TRBV3-1 (or the pseudogene TRBV3-2) with TRBJ2-3, with D possibly TRBD2 on 6 matching bases. This CDR3 contains 14 residues. CDR1 and CDR2 from the germline V gene are LGHDT and YNNKEL (reference sequence). V gave up 4 bases and J gave up 1 base, with 9 bases separating them. In DNA form, the CDR3 reads TGTGCCAGCAGCCGTAGCGGAGGCACAGATACGCAGTATTTT. It yields the protein CASSRSGGTDTQYF.

This sequence joins TRBV5-1 and TRBJ2-7; a possible D gene is TRBD1 (5 bases). Germline CDR1 and CDR2: SGHRS and YFSETQ. Trimming shortened V by 3 bases and J by 0 bases, and 10 bases separated the two germline ends. The CDR3 consists of 14 residues. The CDR3 DNA reads TGCGCCAGCAGCTCTACACAGGACTCCTACGAGCAGTACTTC. It is translated as CASSSTQDSYEQYF.

The chain uses TRBV28 and TRBJ2-1, with 10 bases fitting TRBD1. CDR3 length equals 13 residues. Germline values: CDR1 MDHEN, CDR2 SYDVKM. V was clipped by 8 bases and J by 9 bases; unmatched bases: 7. CDR3 coding DNA: TGTGCCAGCGACCGGGACAGGGGTTTTGAGCAGTTCTTC. Translated, it gives CASDRDRGFEQFF. Drawing the rest from reference TRBV28 and TRBJ2-1, the complete variable domain is DVKVTQSSRYLVKRTGEKVFLECVQDMDHENMFWYRQDPGLGLRLIYFSYDVKMKEKGDIPEGYSVSREKKERFSLILESASTNQTSMYLCASDRDRGFEQFFGPGTRLTVL.

The gene calls are TRBV4-2 and TRBJ1-1, with a possible D match to TRBD1 (6 bases). The germline CDR1 and CDR2 sequences are LGHNA and YNFKEQ. V lost 3 bases to trimming and J lost 4 bases, with 18 bases between them. This CDR3 is 16 amino acids long. CDR3 protein: CASSQVRGGGGTEAFF. The CDR3 DNA reads TGTGCCAGCAGCCAGGTACGAGGGGGGGGCGGCACTGAAGCTTTCTTT.

The CDR3, as DNA: TGTGCCACCAGCAGAGATGGGTACTATGGCTACACCTTC. This codes for CATSRDGYYGYTF. The chain recombines TRBV15 with TRBJ1-2; D is unresolved. In germline, CDR1 is LNHNV, CDR2 YYDKDF (reference sequence). V lost 0 bases to trimming and J lost 3 bases, with 5 bases between them. This CDR3 spans 13 amino acids.

This chain links TRBV12-3 or TRBV12-4 with TRBJ2-5; D is ambiguous. The CDR3 is 13 residues long. Trimming cost V 0 bases and J 5 bases, with 7 bases left between them. In DNA, the CDR3 is TGTGCCAGCAGTTTAGCCCCGAGGGAGACCCAGTACTTC. Its translation is CASSLAPRETQYF.

This rearrangement joins TRBV19 to TRBJ2-5; D is possibly TRBD1 (5 bases). The length of the CDR3 is 13 residues. V was pared by 5 bases and J by 5 bases, with 12 bases between. Germline V gene sequence: CDR1 LNHDA, CDR2 SQIVND (reference sequence). The CDR3 loop reads CASSSGSGETQYF. CDR3 bases: TGTGCCAGTAGTTCAGGGTCTGGGGAGACCCAGTACTTC.

This clone was recorded a few times. The chain recombines TRBV2 with TRBJ1-5, with 10 positions matching TRBD1. CDR3 size: 15 residues. Per germline, CDR1 SNHLY and CDR2 FYNNEI. Trimming took 5 bases from V and 6 from J; bases not matched to a gene: 7. The chain's CDR3 is CASSYSDRGRQPQHF. In DNA form, the CDR3 reads TGTGCCAGCAGTTATTCCGACAGGGGGCGTCAGCCCCAGCATTTT.

V gene TRBV5-1 combines with J gene TRBJ2-1, with D possibly being TRBD2 (6 bases). CDR1 is SGHRS and CDR2 is YFSETQ in the germline V gene. The CDR3 length is 15 residues. The V gene lost 0 bases and the J gene lost 8 bases, with 15 bases spanning the gap. The CDR3 region has the DNA TGCGCCAGCAGCTTGGCGGCTAGCGTTGGGGATGAGCAGTTCTTC. Translated: CASSLAASVGDEQFF.

This rearrangement joins TRBV5-1 to TRBJ2-5; 15 bases are a match to TRBD2. In germline, CDR1 is SGHRS, CDR2 YFSETQ. V lost 4 bases, J lost 5 bases, and 9 bases stayed unmatched. CDR3 length equals 17 residues. The CDR3 DNA reads TGCGCCAGCAGCGGAGGACTAGCGGGGGGGCGTTTTGAGACCCAGTACTTC. This gives the protein CASSGGLAGGRFETQYF.

With respect to this clone: Germline and junction disagree at one end, which may indicate a read error. This chain links TRBV2 with TRBJ2-1, with D hard to call. Germline CDR1 is SNHLY and CDR2 is FYNNEI. The CDR3 totals 15 residues. This CDR3 reads CASSEGRGRYNEQFF. Here the CDR3 DNA reads TGTGCCAGCAGCGAAGGGCGAGGCCGTTACAATGAGCAGTTCTTC.

This clone was seen only a few times. The chain carries TRBV11-3 and TRBJ1-1; TRBD1 might be the D (5 bases). Germline-derived CDR1 and CDR2 are SGHNT and YENEEA. Trimming took 5 bases from V and 3 from J, leaving 10 bases between them. The length of the CDR3 is 13 residues. The CDR3, as DNA: TGTGCCAGCAGCACCAGGGTGGACACTGAAGCTTTCTTT. This sequence encodes CASSTRVDTEAFF.

The CDR3 DNA follows: TGTGCCACCAGCAGAGGCGGGGGGGCCGGGCAAGATACGCAGTATTTT. Translation: CATSRGGGAGQDTQYF. The gene calls are TRBV15 and TRBJ2-3, with 9 bases fitting TRBD2. CDR1 is LNHNV and CDR2 is YYDKDF in the germline V gene (reference sequence). The CDR3 length is 16 residues. V lost 1 base to trimming and J lost 5 bases; unmatched junction nucleotides: 7.

This sequence joins TRBV6-5 and TRBJ2-1, with 8 bases identical to TRBD2. CDR3 length: 16 amino acids. V shed 3 bases and J 0 bases; nucleotides not matched to a gene: 4. Germline loops: CDR1 MNHEY, CDR2 SVGAGI. The CDR3 coding sequence is TGTGCCAGCAGTTATACGGGGGGGAGCTCCTACAATGAGCAGTTCTTC. This sequence encodes CASSYTGGSSYNEQFF.

The V call is TRBV7-9, the J call TRBJ2-5, with 10 positions matching TRBD2. The CDR3 has 17 residues. Unmatched junction bases numbered 10, after V lost 4 bases and J lost 2 bases. Germline values: CDR1 SEHNR, CDR2 FQNEAQ (reference sequence). In DNA, the CDR3 is TGTGCCAGCAGCTCGCGGGAACTAGCGGGGACTCAAGAGACCCAGTACTTC. Its translation is CASSSRELAGTQETQYF.

The chain joins TRBV6-5 to TRBJ2-1; 7 bases map to TRBD1. CDR1 MNHEY and CDR2 SVGAGI come from the germline V gene. The CDR3 consists of 13 residues. J lost 5 bases, V lost 8 bases, and 6 bases had no gene match. CDR3 in amino acids: CASQDRFHNEQFF. CDR3 DNA: TGTGCCAGCCAGGACAGGTTCCACAATGAGCAGTTCTTC.

V and J are TRBV4-1 and TRBJ2-3; no reliable D call. CDR3 length: 15 residues. Trimming cost V 1 base and J 1 base, with 9 bases left between them. Germline-derived CDR1 and CDR2 are MGHRA and YSYEKL. In DNA form, the CDR3 reads TGCGCCAGCAGCCAAGGGACCTTCGGCACAGATACGCAGTATTTT. The encoded protein is CASSQGTFGTDTQYF.

The chain recombines TRBV14 with TRBJ1-6; the D is unclear. Per germline, CDR1 SGHDN and CDR2 FVKESK. Trimming removed 0 bases from V and 10 bases from J, with 7 bases in between. The CDR3 runs to 13 residues. CDR3 region: CASSQEGSSPLHF. For the CDR3, the DNA is TGTGCCAGCAGCCAAGAGGGAAGCTCACCCCTCCACTTT.